Listed below are T cell receptor beta chains from one sample, sequenced in a study of blood T cell repertoires in COVID-19. Method: immunoSEQ multiplex PCR; TCRdb's copy keeps in-frame clones and lacks some. The table lists around 35,000 clones, approximately 91% of them singletons, with roughly 6.2% in the top ten. Sequenced sample: peripheral blood. The receptors here all came from a human donor in a cohort sampled during active COVID-19. Both conserved end residues are part of each CDR3. A D gene is named only where the DNA matches it firmly. Where a row states a size, it is once, few, many or the class of an expanded clone; other rows omit it.

DNA,CDR3,V,length,D,J,size
TGTGCCAGCAGCTCCGGGGGGACGGGGGGGTTTCCCCTCCACTTT,CASSSGGTGGFPLHF,TRBV7-2,15,NA,TRBJ1-6,NA
TGTGCCAGCAGCCCCGGACTAGCGGGGGGGCGTTACAATGAGCAGTTCTTC,CASSPGLAGGRYNEQFF,TRBV3-1/TRBV3-2,17,TRBD2,TRBJ2-1,once
TGTGCCAGCAGTTCGGGAGAATATAGCAATCAGCCCCAGCATTTT,CASSSGEYSNQPQHF,TRBV6-5,15,NA,TRBJ1-5,NA
TGTGCCAGCAGTTTCCGGGACAGACCCTACAATGAGCAGTTCTTC,CASSFRDRPYNEQFF,TRBV28,15,TRBD1,TRBJ2-1,NA
TGTGCCAGCAGGGCGACAGGGGTTGTAAGTCAGCCCCAGCATTTT,CASRATGVVSQPQHF,TRBV6-5,15,TRBD1,TRBJ1-5,NA
TGTGCCAGCAGCTTGGAAGGGGAACTGACAACGGGTACGCAGTATTTT,CASSLEGELTTGTQYF,TRBV5-5,16,NA,TRBJ2-3,NA
TGTGCCTGGAGTGTGGGAGACTGGAATGAGCAGTTCTTC,CAWSVGDWNEQFF,TRBV30,13,NA,TRBJ2-1,few
TGTGCCAGCAGTGGACGGACAGGGCTACTCTCTGGAAACACCATATATTTT,CASSGRTGLLSGNTIYF,TRBV6-1,17,TRBD1,TRBJ1-3,once
TGTGCCAGCAGCCAAGATTCCCAGGGGACGAGCAATCAGCCCCAGCATTTT,CASSQDSQGTSNQPQHF,TRBV3-1/TRBV3-2,17,NA,TRBJ1-5,NA
TGTGCCAGTAGGGCCGAGGGCCTCTACGAGCAGTACTTC,CASRAEGLYEQYF,TRBV19,13,NA,TRBJ2-7,once
TGTGCCAGCAGCTTAGTACAGGGCAGGAAGGAGACCCAGTACTTC,CASSLVQGRKETQYF,TRBV11-2,15,NA,TRBJ2-5,once
TGCGCCAGCGGCGACAGGGGTACAACTAATGAAAAACTGTTTTTT,CASGDRGTTNEKLFF,TRBV5-1,15,TRBD1,TRBJ1-4,few
TGTGCCTGGAGTGTACCGGGGAGGATAGCTTTCTTT,CAWSVPGRIAFF,TRBV30,12,NA,TRBJ1-1,NA
TGTGCCACCAGTGACCCCGGGACAGGGGTTCCAGATACGCAGTATTTT,CATSDPGTGVPDTQYF,TRBV24-1,16,TRBD1,TRBJ2-3,NA
TGTGCCAGCAGCCCTGATCAGGGTAGGGAAAAACTGTTTTTT,CASSPDQGREKLFF,TRBV5-6,14,NA,TRBJ1-4,NA
TGTGCCAGCAGCCTCGGGAGGGGGCGCGTCCACGAGCAGTACTTC,CASSLGRGRVHEQYF,TRBV6-5,15,NA,TRBJ2-7,NA
TGTGCCAGTAGAGGGGTCGGGGGTGAAGCTTTCTTT,CASRGVGGEAFF,TRBV19,12,NA,TRBJ1-1,NA
TGTGCCAGCAGCTTAAGAGGGGGGAGGGCCTACGAGCAGTACTTC,CASSLRGGRAYEQYF,TRBV7-8,15,NA,TRBJ2-7,few
TGTGCCAGCAGTGAATCCCCGGGACAGGGAGGAGATACGCAGTATTTT,CASSESPGQGGDTQYF,TRBV6-4,16,TRBD1,TRBJ2-3,NA
TGCGCCAGCAGCTTGGAGGGAGCTCAAGAGACCCAGTACTTC,CASSLEGAQETQYF,TRBV5-1,14,NA,TRBJ2-5,NA
TGCGCCAGCCCCCTCAGAGTACAGCAAGAGACCCAGTACTTC,CASPLRVQQETQYF,TRBV23-1,14,NA,TRBJ2-5,NA
TGTGCCAGCAGTTACCTACGGGCAGGGGAAGATGGCTACACCTTC,CASSYLRAGEDGYTF,TRBV6-5,15,NA,TRBJ1-2,NA
TGCGCCAGCAGCGGCGGACAGGGCTACGAGCAGTACTTC,CASSGGQGYEQYF,TRBV5-1,13,TRBD1,TRBJ2-7,few
TGTGCCAGCAGTTTCCCCTATGGGACAGGGAGTAAGAATGAGCAGTTCTTC,CASSFPYGTGSKNEQFF,TRBV27,17,TRBD1,TRBJ2-1,NA
TGTGCCTCAAGGGGGGGGGCGACAAGCGAGCAGTACTTC,CASRGGATSEQYF,TRBV27,13,NA,TRBJ2-7,NA
TGCGCCAGCAGCTCCAGCGGGGGGACCTACAATGAGCAGTTCTTC,CASSSSGGTYNEQFF,TRBV5-1,15,TRBD2,TRBJ2-1,NA
TGCGCCAGCAGCCAAGTCTCAGGGCGAACTGAAGCTTTCTTT,CASSQVSGRTEAFF,TRBV4-3,14,NA,TRBJ1-1,NA
TGCAGCGTTACGGGGGGACAGGGGATCGAGCAGTACTTC,CSVTGGQGIEQYF,TRBV29-1,13,TRBD1,TRBJ2-7,NA
TGTGCCAGCAGTTTCCCGCGGCAGGGACTAGCCGGACTAGATTCCTACGAGCAGTACTTC,CASSFPRQGLAGLDSYEQYF,TRBV28,20,TRBD2,TRBJ2-7,NA
TGTGCCAGCAGCTTGGGGGCAGAAACCTACGAGCAGTACTTC,CASSLGAETYEQYF,TRBV5-6,14,NA,TRBJ2-7,NA
TGTGCCAGCACCCTCAGGGATGAGCAGTTCTTC,CASTLRDEQFF,TRBV12-3/TRBV12-4,11,NA,TRBJ2-1,NA
TGCGCCAGCAGCACAGACGGAGCGGGGGGCCGGGGAGAGACCCAGTACTTC,CASSTDGAGGRGETQYF,TRBV5-1,17,TRBD2,TRBJ2-5,NA
TGCAGTGCTTCGACTACCCTAGAGCAGTACTTC,CSASTTLEQYF,TRBV20-1,11,NA,TRBJ2-7,NA
TGTGCCAGCAGCGTAGCGTCAGTTAATTCACCCCTCCACTTT,CASSVASVNSPLHF,TRBV9,14,NA,TRBJ1-6,NA
TGCGCCAGCAGCACGGGACAGCGGGCCACTGAAGCTTTCTTT,CASSTGQRATEAFF,TRBV5-1,14,TRBD1,TRBJ1-1,NA
TGCGCCAGCAGCCAAGATAAAGGACAGTACTCCTACGAGCAGTACTTC,CASSQDKGQYSYEQYF,TRBV4-1,16,NA,TRBJ2-7,NA
TGCACCAGCAGCCCTCGGGAAGGGCCGGGATGTTTTAGGCAGTATTTT,CTSSPREGPGCFRQYF,TRBV1,16,NA,TRBJ2-3,NA
TGTGCCAGCAGCCCGTCAGGGGAGACAGATACGCAGTATTTT,CASSPSGETDTQYF,TRBV3-1/TRBV3-2,14,NA,TRBJ2-3,once
TGTGCCAGCAGCTCGTCGGTCGCCAATTCACCCCTCCACTTT,CASSSSVANSPLHF,TRBV7-9,14,NA,TRBJ1-6,NA
TGTGCCAGCAATCTACAGGGCAATCAGCCCCAGCATTTT,CASNLQGNQPQHF,TRBV6-6,13,NA,TRBJ1-5,NA
TGTGCCATCAGTGACCTAGCGGGGGGCACAGATACGCAGTATTTT,CAISDLAGGTDTQYF,TRBV10-3,15,TRBD2,TRBJ2-3,NA
TGTGCCAGCAGCCGCCAACGGGGGACAGGCACAGATACGCAGTATTTT,CASSRQRGTGTDTQYF,TRBV7-9,16,NA,TRBJ2-3,NA
TGTGCCTGGAACCCCAGGGGGCGGCTTGACACTGAAGCTTTCTTT,CAWNPRGRLDTEAFF,TRBV30,15,TRBD1,TRBJ1-1,NA
TGCGCCAGCGGACAGGGCTTCTACGAGCAGTACTTC,CASGQGFYEQYF,TRBV10-2,12,TRBD1,TRBJ2-7,NA
TGTGCCAGCAGAGGGACAGGGGATAATTCACCCCTCCACTTT,CASRGTGDNSPLHF,TRBV2,14,TRBD1,TRBJ1-6,NA
TGTGCCAGCAGCTTAGACGTGAGACAGAACTTCTATGGCTACACCTTC,CASSLDVRQNFYGYTF,TRBV11-2,16,NA,TRBJ1-2,NA
TGTGCCACCAGTGACAAAACAGGGAACTATGGCTACACCTTC,CATSDKTGNYGYTF,TRBV24-1,14,NA,TRBJ1-2,NA
TGTGCCTGGAGTCCGCTGGGACAGGAGGAAAATTCACCCCTCCACTTT,CAWSPLGQEENSPLHF,TRBV30,16,TRBD1,TRBJ1-6,NA